This T cell receptor beta chain emerged from a study of beta chain features in type 1 diabetes. Germline CDR1 is SSHAT and CDR2 is FNYEAQ (reference sequence). The CDR3 is 13 residues long. As for this clone: What it binds is not known. One junction end does not reproduce the germline sequence, and a read error may be involved.

Study-level results: All four CD4+ subsets of Type 1 diabetes patients contained TCRB CDR3s that were moderately but significantly shorter. Individuals with type 1 diabetes displayed fewer insertions and more deletions at VDJ junctions.

The entirety of the isolated RNA underwent reverse transcription, so expressed TCRB transcripts were sequenced. Profiling relied on immunoSEQ multiplex PCR, and the TCRdb table lists in-frame clones only, not all of them. Here the sample spans more than 55,000 clones, roughly half being singletons. Material for sequencing was Tregs from blood. The TCR comes from a woman aged 40-49 years with type 1 diabetes. The chain uses TRBV7-7 and TRBJ2-5, with TRBD1 as a possible D gene (5 bases). The CDR3 DNA follows: TGTGCTAGCAGCCGCGCGGACAAAGAGACCCAGTACTTC. Encoded protein: CASSRADKETQYF.